One sample yielded the 10 T cell receptor beta chains listed below, sequenced in a study of blood T cell repertoires in COVID-19. Sequenced by immunoSEQ multiplex PCR; TCRdb stores in-frame clones only, minus some. The table has 360,000 or so clones, less than 90% seen once. Sequencing was done on a sample of PBMCs or T cells enriched from blood (not recorded which). The receptor set was obtained from a woman in her thirties who had recovered from COVID-19.

The V gene is TRBV30, the J gene TRBJ1-4; the match to TRBD1 covers 7 bases. Germline CDR1 and CDR2: GTSNPN and SVGIG (reference sequence). This CDR3 has 13 residues. Trimming took 6 bases from V and 2 from J; bases not matched to a gene: 3. CDR3 bases: TGTGCCTGTAACAGGGGCACTAATGAAAAACTGTTTTTT. It encodes CACNRGTNEKLFF.

The genes are TRBV6-1 and TRBJ2-5, with 9 bases fitting TRBD1. The V and J ends lost 2 bases and 5 bases, in that order; junction bases with no gene match: 9. The CDR3 is made up of 16 amino acids. Looked up from germline, CDR1 is MNHNS and CDR2 is SASEGT. CDR3 sequence reads: CASSERETGGKETQYF. CDR3 DNA: TGTGCCAGCAGTGAAAGGGAAACAGGGGGCAAGGAGACCCAGTACTTC.

The J gene is TRBJ1-6, the V gene TRBV19; 10 bases agree with TRBD1. Germline V CDR1 and CDR2: LNHDA, SQIVND (reference sequence). V shed 10 bases, J shed 10 bases, and the junction held 7 bases outside the gene matches. The CDR3 runs to 13 residues. The CDR3 spells CAKSGTGESPLHF. The CDR3 bases are TGTGCCAAATCCGGGACAGGGGAATCACCCCTCCACTTT.

This sequence joins TRBV5-6 and TRBJ2-7; TRBD2 matches at 8 bases. CDR3 length: 14 residues. V shed 4 bases and J 5 bases; nucleotides not matched to a gene: 8. Germline V CDR1 and CDR2: SGHDT, YYEEEE. DNA for the CDR3: TGTGCCAGCAGCACGGGACTAGAAATCGACGAGCAGTACTTC. Translation gives CASSTGLEIDEQYF.

The V call is TRBV2, the J call TRBJ2-5, with 8 bases matching TRBD2. The V gene's germline CDR1 is SNHLY and CDR2 FYNNEI. There are 15 residues in the CDR3. J was trimmed by 4 bases and V by 1 base; bases with no gene match: 5. CDR3 sequence reads: CASSEDQRGTETQYF. In nucleotides, the CDR3 is TGTGCCAGCAGTGAAGACCAGCGGGGGACAGAGACCCAGTACTTC.

V is TRBV4-1 and J is TRBJ2-7; 8 positions match TRBD1. V gave up 4 bases and J gave up 4 bases; unmatched junction bases: 15. Germline V CDR1 and CDR2: MGHRA, YSYEKL. CDR3 length: 17 residues. In DNA form, the CDR3 reads TGCGCCAGCAGCCCGACGAGCGTAGGGACAGGTGCTTACGAGCAGTACTTC. This translates into CASSPTSVGTGAYEQYF.

CDR3 DNA sequence: TGTGCTAGTGGTTTGGGCAGTAGCGGCTACAATGAGCAGTTCTTC. It encodes CASGLGSSGYNEQFF. The chain employs TRBV12-5 and TRBJ2-1, with D perhaps TRBD2 (6 bases). The CDR3 runs 15 residues. Trimming removed 1 base from V and 3 bases from J, with 10 bases in between. Per germline, CDR1 LGHNT and CDR2 FRNRAP.

The chain couples TRBV27 to TRBJ1-2; D remains unclear. Germline lookup yields CDR1 MNHEY and CDR2 SMNVEV (reference sequence). Trimming pared 4 bases from V and 5 bases from J, leaving 11 bases between. CDR3 length equals 13 residues. The CDR3 region is CASSSRDGYGYTF. CDR3 sequence (DNA): TGTGCCAGCAGTTCTCGGGATGGATATGGCTACACCTTC.

The chain uses TRBV14 and TRBJ2-1; weak D call: TRBD2 (6 bases). V was pared by 5 bases and J by 6 bases, with 20 bases between. CDR3 size: 16 residues. Germline values: CDR1 SGHDN, CDR2 FVKESK. CDR3 DNA: TGTGCCAGCAGCTACCGCGGGACGGGAGTGGGCAATGAGCAGTTCTTC. Residues: CASSYRGTGVGNEQFF.

The gene calls are TRBV27 and TRBJ1-5; the D is unclear. V shed 3 bases and J shed 11 bases, with 20 bases lying between them. This CDR3 spans 15 amino acids. CDR1 and CDR2 (germline): MNHEY, SMNVEV (reference sequence). CDR3 sequence reads: CASSFNGGGQSAQHF. The CDR3 DNA follows: TGTGCCAGCAGTTTCAACGGAGGAGGGCAAAGCGCCCAGCATTTT.